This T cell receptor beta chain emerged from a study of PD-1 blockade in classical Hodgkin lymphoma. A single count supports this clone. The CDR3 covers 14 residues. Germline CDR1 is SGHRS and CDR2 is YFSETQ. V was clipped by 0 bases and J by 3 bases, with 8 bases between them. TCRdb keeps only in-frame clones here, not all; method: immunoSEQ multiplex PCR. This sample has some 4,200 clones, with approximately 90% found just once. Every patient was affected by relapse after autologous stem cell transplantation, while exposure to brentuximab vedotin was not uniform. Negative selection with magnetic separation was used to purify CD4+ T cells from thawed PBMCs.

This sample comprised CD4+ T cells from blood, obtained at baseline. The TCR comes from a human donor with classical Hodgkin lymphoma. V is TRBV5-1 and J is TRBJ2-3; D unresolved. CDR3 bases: TGCGCCAGCAGCTTGGGCAGGTTGACAGATACGCAGTATTTT. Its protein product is CASSLGRLTDTQYF.